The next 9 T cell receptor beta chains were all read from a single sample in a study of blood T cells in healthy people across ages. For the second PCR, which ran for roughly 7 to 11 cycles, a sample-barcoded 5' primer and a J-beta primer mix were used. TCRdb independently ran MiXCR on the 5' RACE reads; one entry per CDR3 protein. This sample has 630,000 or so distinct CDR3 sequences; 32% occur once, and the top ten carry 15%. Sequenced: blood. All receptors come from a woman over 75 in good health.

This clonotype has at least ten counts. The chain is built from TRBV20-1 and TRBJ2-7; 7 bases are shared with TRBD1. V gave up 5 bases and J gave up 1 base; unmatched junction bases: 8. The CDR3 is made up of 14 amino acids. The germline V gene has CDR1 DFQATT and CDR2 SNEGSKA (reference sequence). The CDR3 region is CSARRQGWSYEQYF. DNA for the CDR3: TGCAGTGCTCGCCGACAGGGTTGGTCCTACGAGCAGTACTTC.

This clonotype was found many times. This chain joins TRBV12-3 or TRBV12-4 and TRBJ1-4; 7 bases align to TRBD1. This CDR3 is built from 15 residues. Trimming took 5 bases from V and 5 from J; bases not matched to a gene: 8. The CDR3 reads CASSPSGQPNEKLFF. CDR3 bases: TGTGCCAGCAGTCCCTCGGGACAGCCAAATGAAAAACTGTTTTTT.

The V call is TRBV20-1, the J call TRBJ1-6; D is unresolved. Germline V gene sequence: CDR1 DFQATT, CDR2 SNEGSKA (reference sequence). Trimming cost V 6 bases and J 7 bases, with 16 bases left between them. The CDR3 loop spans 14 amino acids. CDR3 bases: TGCAGTGCCAGTAGGACCGGACGGAATTCACCCCTCCACTTT. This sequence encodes CSASRTGRNSPLHF.

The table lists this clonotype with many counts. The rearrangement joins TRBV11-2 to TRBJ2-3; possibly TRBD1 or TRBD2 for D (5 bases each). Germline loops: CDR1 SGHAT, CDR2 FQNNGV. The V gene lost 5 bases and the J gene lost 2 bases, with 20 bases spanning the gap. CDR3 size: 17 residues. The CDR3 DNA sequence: TGTGCCAGCAGCCTACGCCCCCGGGACCGAATCACAGATACGCAGTATTTT. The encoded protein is CASSLRPRDRITDTQYF.

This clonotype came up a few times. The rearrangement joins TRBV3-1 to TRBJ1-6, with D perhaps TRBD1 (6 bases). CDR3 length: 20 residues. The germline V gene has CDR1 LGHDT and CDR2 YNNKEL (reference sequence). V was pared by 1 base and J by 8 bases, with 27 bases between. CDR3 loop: CASSQVPPGDSWDSYSPLHF. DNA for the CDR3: TGTGCCAGCAGCCAAGTCCCTCCAGGGGACTCATGGGATTCCTATTCACCCCTCCACTTT.

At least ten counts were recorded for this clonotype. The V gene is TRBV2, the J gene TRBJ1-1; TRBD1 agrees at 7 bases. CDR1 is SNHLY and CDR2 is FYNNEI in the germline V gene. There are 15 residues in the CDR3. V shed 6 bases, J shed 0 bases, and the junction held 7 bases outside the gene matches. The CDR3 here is CASRRETGVNTEAFF. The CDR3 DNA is TGTGCCAGCAGGAGGGAAACAGGGGTGAACACTGAAGCTTTCTTT.

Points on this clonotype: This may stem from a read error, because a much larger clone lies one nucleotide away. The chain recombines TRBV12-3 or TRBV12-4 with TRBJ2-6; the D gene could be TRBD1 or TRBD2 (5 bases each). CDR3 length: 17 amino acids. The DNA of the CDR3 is TGTGCCAGCAGGCGTGCCTTTGACGGGGCTGGGGCCAACGTCCGGACTTTC. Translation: CASRRAFDGAGANVRTF.

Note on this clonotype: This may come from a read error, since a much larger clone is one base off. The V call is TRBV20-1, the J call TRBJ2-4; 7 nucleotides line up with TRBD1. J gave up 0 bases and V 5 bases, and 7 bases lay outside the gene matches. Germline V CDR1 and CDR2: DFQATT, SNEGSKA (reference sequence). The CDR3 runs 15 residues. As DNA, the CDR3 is TGCAGTGCTGGTGGAAGGGGGCTAGCCAAAAACATTCAGTACTTC. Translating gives CSAGGRGLAKNIQYF.

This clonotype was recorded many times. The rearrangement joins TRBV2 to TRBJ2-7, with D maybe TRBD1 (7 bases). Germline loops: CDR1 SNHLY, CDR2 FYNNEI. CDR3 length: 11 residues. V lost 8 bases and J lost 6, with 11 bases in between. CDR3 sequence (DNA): TGTGCCAGCGCGGGACAGACCGAGCAGTACTTC. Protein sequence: CASAGQTEQYF. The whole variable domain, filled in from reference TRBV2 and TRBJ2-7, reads EPEVTQTPSHQVTQMGQEVILRCVPISNHLYFYWYRQILGQKVEFLVSFYNNEISEKSEIFDDQFSVERPDGSNFTLKIRSTKLEDSAMYFCASAGQTEQYFGPGTRLTVT.